This T cell receptor (beta chain) is drawn from a study of T cell responses to AZD1222 COVID-19 vaccine. Concerning this clone: What it recognizes is unknown.

TCRdb keeps only in-frame clones here, not all; method: immunoSEQ multiplex PCR. In the table there are under 80,000 clones, less than 85% of which are singletons. Study results and caveats: Dominant at 160-218 and 743-854, vaccine-associated CD4 TCRs also spanned spike. Spike-specific TCR breadth and depth were elevated following two AZD1222 doses. Every sample of the repertoires postdated the peak T cell response. Seropositive AZD1222 recipients at baseline numbered only five to seven.

CDR3 size: 12 residues. Germline V CDR1 and CDR2: SQVTM, ANQGSEA. Trimming shortened V by 6 bases and J by 0 bases, and 6 bases separated the two germline ends. This material consisted of peripheral blood, taken on day 0 of MenACWY control vaccination. The source is an adult in good health. This chain connects TRBV29-1 to TRBJ1-5; D gene ambiguous. The CDR3 coding sequence is TGCAGCGTGAGGGATAGCAATCAGCCCCAGCATTTT. This codes for CSVRDSNQPQHF.